This entry concerns a single T cell receptor (beta chain). The sample originates from a study of long-term antiretroviral therapy in people with HIV. At survey level, the immunoSEQ assay was run in its v3.0 version. Produced via immunoSEQ multiplex PCR; TCRdb's table is partial and in-frame only. The sample carries 25,000 to 35,000 clones, approximately 96% recorded once. Trimming left V 2 bases short and J 4 bases short, with 11 bases between. This CDR3 is built from 14 residues. Germline V CDR1 and CDR2: SGHVS, FNYEAQ. V gene TRBV7-6 combines with J gene TRBJ2-5; no definite D call. Material: unsorted PBMCs, obtained 6.5 to 6.9 years after starting antiretroviral therapy. The receptor comes from a man aged 25-45 years with HIV. The CDR3 DNA reads as TGTGCCAGCAGCTTAAACACGGGTGGAGAGACCCAGTACTTC. It specifies CASSLNTGGETQYF. The complete variable domain, with remaining parts taken from reference TRBV7-6 and TRBJ2-5, reads GAGVSQSPRYKVTKRGQDVALRCDPISGHVSLYWYRQALGQGPEFLTYFNYEAQQDKSGLPNDRFSAERPEGSISTLTIQRTEQRDSAMYRCASSLNTGGETQYFGPGTRLLVL.